This is a list of T cell receptor beta chains from one sample in a study of blood T cell repertoires in COVID-19. Clones were sequenced by immunoSEQ multiplex PCR, and TCRdb holds only the in-frame ones, with some missing. The table has 150,000 to 200,000 clones, 76% seen once. The sample taken for sequencing was PBMCs or T cells enriched from blood (not recorded which). The receptors derive from a woman aged 50 to 60 with acute COVID-19. CDR3s include the opening cysteine and the closing phenylalanine or tryptophan. Each record gives: V gene, clone size, J gene, CDR3 protein. Clone size appears in some rows only: once, few, many, or a class for an expanded clone.

v_gene: TRBV6-4; abundance: NA; j_gene: TRBJ2-1; CDR3aa: CASSAGGAYNEQFF
v_gene: TRBV7-9; abundance: NA; j_gene: TRBJ1-1; CDR3aa: CASSPLGTEAFF
v_gene: TRBV25-1; abundance: NA; j_gene: TRBJ1-1; CDR3aa: CASSKGQGGRTEAFF
v_gene: TRBV5-1; abundance: NA; j_gene: TRBJ2-5; CDR3aa: CASSLEPAGAQETQYF
v_gene: TRBV9; abundance: NA; j_gene: TRBJ1-2; CDR3aa: CASSVGAALGYTF
v_gene: TRBV28; abundance: NA; j_gene: TRBJ1-1; CDR3aa: CASSSDDRGPLNTEAFF
v_gene: TRBV19; abundance: few; j_gene: TRBJ2-5; CDR3aa: CASAAWGAAGTQYF
v_gene: TRBV7-9; abundance: few; j_gene: TRBJ1-5; CDR3aa: CASSQGGPEVPQHF
v_gene: TRBV9; abundance: once; j_gene: TRBJ1-3; CDR3aa: CASSVEVQGAIGNTIYF
v_gene: TRBV7-9; abundance: few; j_gene: TRBJ2-2; CDR3aa: CASSLTGATGELFF
v_gene: TRBV2; abundance: few; j_gene: TRBJ2-3; CDR3aa: CASSGAGPTDTQYF
v_gene: TRBV6-5; abundance: NA; j_gene: TRBJ1-2; CDR3aa: CASRPSGNRGSGYTF
v_gene: TRBV11-2; abundance: once; j_gene: TRBJ1-2; CDR3aa: CASSYNSLYGYTF
v_gene: TRBV29-1; abundance: NA; j_gene: TRBJ1-1; CDR3aa: CSASGGPSRDTEAFF
v_gene: TRBV28; abundance: NA; j_gene: TRBJ1-1; CDR3aa: CASSPGDRENTEAFF
v_gene: TRBV19; abundance: NA; j_gene: TRBJ2-2; CDR3aa: CASIHWTGGTGELFF
v_gene: TRBV19; abundance: NA; j_gene: TRBJ1-2; CDR3aa: CASSTLSTGRNYGYTF
v_gene: TRBV7-2; abundance: NA; j_gene: TRBJ1-5; CDR3aa: CASSRGGAYSNQPQHF
v_gene: TRBV9; abundance: once; j_gene: TRBJ2-3; CDR3aa: CASNSGTSGGSTDTQYF
v_gene: TRBV28; abundance: NA; j_gene: TRBJ1-4; CDR3aa: CASSPAEGAPHEKLFF
v_gene: TRBV6-5; abundance: NA; j_gene: TRBJ2-1; CDR3aa: CASSYPRTSGGGEQFF
v_gene: TRBV3-1/TRBV3-2; abundance: NA; j_gene: TRBJ2-5; CDR3aa: CASRQGAGETQYF
v_gene: TRBV19; abundance: NA; j_gene: TRBJ1-2; CDR3aa: CASSLPGQGGGDYGYTF
v_gene: TRBV7-6; abundance: NA; j_gene: TRBJ1-1; CDR3aa: CASSSAGREAFF
v_gene: TRBV27; abundance: many; j_gene: TRBJ2-1; CDR3aa: CASSLRSTGADDEQFF
v_gene: TRBV5-4; abundance: NA; j_gene: TRBJ2-3; CDR3aa: CASSLVDRDTDTQYF
v_gene: TRBV7-8; abundance: NA; j_gene: TRBJ2-1; CDR3aa: CASSTTTSPNEQFF
v_gene: TRBV5-1; abundance: NA; j_gene: TRBJ2-3; CDR3aa: CASSLAVTGQGRNTQYF
v_gene: TRBV10-3; abundance: NA; j_gene: TRBJ1-2; CDR3aa: CAISDGGYYTF
v_gene: TRBV28; abundance: few; j_gene: TRBJ1-4; CDR3aa: CASSLGQGSEKLFF
v_gene: TRBV5-1; abundance: NA; j_gene: TRBJ2-3; CDR3aa: CASSFRGGSTDTQYF
v_gene: TRBV27; abundance: NA; j_gene: TRBJ1-3; CDR3aa: CASSLGRNGLSGNTIYF
v_gene: TRBV2; abundance: NA; j_gene: TRBJ1-2; CDR3aa: CASSEAGGYGYTF
v_gene: TRBV4-3; abundance: NA; j_gene: TRBJ2-1; CDR3aa: CASSQEAWTSVGNEQFF
v_gene: TRBV28; abundance: few; j_gene: TRBJ1-5; CDR3aa: CASRADRHDNQPQHF
v_gene: TRBV18; abundance: NA; j_gene: TRBJ2-1; CDR3aa: CASSPLGAAYNEQFF
v_gene: TRBV5-1; abundance: NA; j_gene: TRBJ2-2; CDR3aa: CASSSTSGGNTGELFF
v_gene: TRBV27; abundance: NA; j_gene: TRBJ1-2; CDR3aa: CASSSPDRPRGGYTF
v_gene: TRBV28; abundance: NA; j_gene: TRBJ2-3; CDR3aa: CASIQGNTDTQYF
v_gene: TRBV7-8; abundance: NA; j_gene: TRBJ2-1; CDR3aa: CASSTQGAGPGNEQFF